These 24 T cell receptor beta chains came from one sample sequenced in a study of T-cell reconstitution after alpha-beta-depleted transplantation in children. Unique molecular identifiers were used in preparing the TCRbeta library. TCRdb re-derived calls from the PCR reads in MiXCR, one entry per CDR3 protein. The repertoire includes hundreds of thousands of distinct CDR3 sequences, around 20% of them detected once, and about 3.1% sits in the top ten. Sequencing was performed on PBMCs from the stem cell graft donor, taken from the stem cell graft. The receptors shown here come from a human donor who donated a stem cell graft to a child with acute lymphoblastic leukemia.

This clonotype was detected a few times. CDR3 amino acids: CASSLVQAGLGTDTQYF. CDR3 in DNA: TGTGCCAGCAGCTTAGTTCAAGCGGGCCTAGGCACAGATACGCAGTATTTT. The chain carries TRBV7-6 and TRBJ2-3; D is perhaps TRBD2 (6 bases). This CDR3 spans 17 amino acids. V shed 1 base and J shed 1 base, with 15 bases lying between them. Germline assignment: CDR1 SGHVS and CDR2 FNYEAQ.

This clonotype was seen a handful of times. The chain joins TRBV9 to TRBJ2-7; 12 nucleotides agree with TRBD2. Trimming at V came to 4 bases and at J to 6 bases, leaving 11 bases not matched to a gene. CDR3 length equals 16 residues. CDR1 is SGDLS and CDR2 is YYNGEE in the germline V gene. CDR3 sequence (DNA): TGTGCCAGCAGCACGAGCCCCGGACTAGCGGGATCCGAGCAGTACTTC. This translates into CASSTSPGLAGSEQYF.

This clonotype showed up just a few times. This chain uses TRBV6-2 or TRBV6-3 with TRBJ2-1; 15 bases map to TRBD2. Germline V gives CDR1 MNHEY, CDR2 SVGEGT. This CDR3 contains 20 residues. J gave up 0 bases and V 4 bases, and 10 bases lay outside the gene matches. The CDR3 reads CASSLVGLAGGPPSYNEQFF. Written as DNA, the CDR3 is TGTGCCAGCAGTTTGGTGGGACTAGCGGGAGGCCCCCCCTCCTACAATGAGCAGTTCTTC.

This clonotype has only a few counts. CDR3: CASSSPSTGFMNTEAFF. CDR3 coding DNA: TGTGCCAGCAGTTCGCCATCAACAGGGTTCATGAACACTGAAGCTTTCTTT. The V and J genes are TRBV27 and TRBJ1-1; a weak D match, TRBD1 (6 bases). Per germline, CDR1 MNHEY and CDR2 SMNVEV (reference sequence). This CDR3 comprises 17 residues. Trimming shortened V by 4 bases and J by 0 bases, and 18 bases separated the two germline ends.

This clonotype was recorded a few times. In DNA, the CDR3 is TGTGCCAGCAGGGTATGGGACAGGAACCGGTCTGGGGCCAACGTCCTGACTTTC. Protein product: CASRVWDRNRSGANVLTF. The chain is built from TRBV11-1 and TRBJ2-6, with 8 bases fitting TRBD1. The germline CDR1 and CDR2 sequences are SGHAT and FQDESV (reference sequence). The CDR3 runs 18 residues. V was pared by 6 bases and J by 1 base, with 11 bases of the junction left unmatched.

V gene TRBV12-3 or TRBV12-4 combines with J gene TRBJ2-2; D is unclear. CDR3 length: 12 amino acids. The V and J ends lost 10 bases and 4 bases respectively, with 10 bases between them. CDR3 sequence reads: CAIPKLTGELFF. The CDR3 bases are TGTGCCATCCCGAAACTCACCGGGGAGCTGTTTTTT.

This clonotype came up many times. This rearrangement joins TRBV29-1 to TRBJ2-3, with 8 bases that match TRBD1. The V gene end was trimmed by 5 bases and the J gene end by 4 bases; junction bases not matched to a gene: 5. The CDR3 is 13 residues long. The germline V gene encodes CDR1 SQVTM and CDR2 ANQGSEA. In DNA form, the CDR3 reads TGCAGCGTTCCGACAGGGGTACCAGATACGCAGTATTTT. Its translation is CSVPTGVPDTQYF.

The table lists this clonotype with a few counts. The J gene is TRBJ2-7, the V gene TRBV5-1; no reliable D call. Trimming shortened V by 0 bases and J by 3 bases, and 13 bases separated the two germline ends. This CDR3 spans 15 amino acids. Germline loops: CDR1 SGHRS, CDR2 YFSETQ. The CDR3 loop reads CASSLAVGMFYEQYF. The CDR3 bases are TGCGCCAGCAGCTTGGCCGTAGGGATGTTCTACGAGCAGTACTTC.

The V and J genes are TRBV4-1 and TRBJ2-5, with 10 bases identical to TRBD1. CDR1 is MGHRA, CDR2 YSYEKL, per germline. V gave up 1 base and J gave up 7 bases; unmatched junction bases: 9. CDR3 size: 16 residues. This CDR3 is CASSQGTGGASTTQYF. The CDR3 DNA follows: TGCGCCAGCAGCCAAGGGACAGGGGGGGCCTCAACGACCCAGTACTTC.

This clonotype was recorded a few times. The J gene is TRBJ2-7, the V gene TRBV13; D possibly corresponds to TRBD1 (6 bases). Trimming left V 5 bases short and J 0 bases short, with 17 bases between. The CDR3 is 16 amino acids. Germline-derived CDR1 and CDR2 are PRHDT and FYEKMQ (reference sequence). The CDR3 loop is CASSQLPGTHSYEQYF. The CDR3 DNA is TGTGCCAGCAGCCAGTTACCCGGGACACACTCCTACGAGCAGTACTTC.

The genes are TRBV25-1 and TRBJ2-3; TRBD2 matches 8 bases. CDR1 and CDR2 (germline): MGHDK, SYGVNS. There are 12 residues in the CDR3. The ends lost 5 bases at V and 7 bases at J; junction bases unmatched: 2. The DNA for the CDR3 is TGTGCCAGCAGTCCGGGGGGGTATACGCAGTATTTT. It translates to CASSPGGYTQYF.

This clonotype occurred a few times. The chain links TRBV6-1 to TRBJ2-2, with TRBD2 as a possible D gene (6 bases). This CDR3 contains 15 residues. The V gene lost 3 bases and the J gene lost 3 bases, with 11 bases spanning the gap. Looked up from germline, CDR1 is MNHNS and CDR2 is SASEGT. This CDR3 is CASSDHSGYTGELFF. Written as DNA, the CDR3 is TGTGCCAGCAGTGACCATAGCGGATACACCGGGGAGCTGTTTTTT.

The chain combines TRBV27 with TRBJ1-5; D unresolved. Trimming took 5 bases from V and 3 from J, leaving 11 bases between them. The CDR3 contains 14 residues. Germline CDR1 reads MNHEY; CDR2 reads SMNVEV (reference sequence). CDR3 DNA sequence: TGTGCCAGCAGTCGAGCCGGGTCCAATCAGCCCCAGCATTTT. Its translation is CASSRAGSNQPQHF.

V gene TRBV5-1 combines with J gene TRBJ2-3, with D maybe TRBD2 (5 bases). Trimming shortened V by 1 base and J by 1 base, and 7 bases separated the two germline ends. The CDR3 consists of 14 residues. In germline, CDR1 is SGHRS, CDR2 YFSETQ. The CDR3 DNA sequence: TGCGCCAGCAGCTTGAAACTAGGCACAGATACGCAGTATTTT. Encoded protein: CASSLKLGTDTQYF. The full variable domain, completed using reference TRBV5-1 and TRBJ2-3, is KAGVTQTPRYLIKTRGQQVTLSCSPISGHRSVSWYQQTPGQGLQFLFEYFSETQRNKGNFPGRFSGRQFSNSRSEMNVSTLELGDSALYLCASSLKLGTDTQYFGPGTRLTVL.

V is TRBV12-5 and J is TRBJ2-4, with 9 bases aligning to TRBD1. Trimming took 0 bases from V and 4 from J; bases not matched to a gene: 7. This CDR3 region has 17 residues. Germline V gene sequence: CDR1 LGHNT, CDR2 FRNRAP. CDR3: CASGLVPGTGIKNIQYF. The CDR3 bases are TGTGCTAGTGGTTTGGTCCCCGGGACAGGGATTAAAAACATTCAGTACTTC.

The V call is TRBV5-1, the J call TRBJ2-7; possibly TRBD2 for D (7 bases). This CDR3 is 14 amino acids long. V was clipped by 1 base and J by 2 bases, with 10 bases between them. The V gene's germline CDR1 is SGHRS and CDR2 YFSETQ. The CDR3 region is CASSLRGGAYEQYF. The CDR3 coding sequence is TGCGCCAGCAGCTTGAGGGGGGGAGCCTACGAGCAGTACTTC.

The V and J genes are TRBV6-1 and TRBJ2-3, with D tentatively TRBD2 (5 bases). This CDR3 contains 15 residues. The germline V gene encodes CDR1 MNHNS and CDR2 SASEGT. The V end was cut by 10 bases, the J end by 0 bases, with 17 bases between. The CDR3 DNA sequence: TGTGCCACCACCTCCAGCGGTTTTAGCACAGATACGCAGTATTTT. Encoded protein: CATTSSGFSTDTQYF.

The chain carries TRBV5-1 and TRBJ2-3, with no clear D. Germline CDR1 SGHRS, CDR2 YFSETQ. This CDR3 contains 14 residues. Trimming pared 4 bases from V and 2 bases from J, leaving 11 bases between. The CDR3 bases are TGCGCCAGCAGCCCCTACTTAAACACAGATACGCAGTATTTT. Residues: CASSPYLNTDTQYF.

A few counts support this clonotype. The V gene is TRBV5-1, the J gene TRBJ2-5; TRBD2 agrees at 9 bases. The CDR3 contains 16 residues. Trimming removed 0 bases from V and 4 bases from J; junction bases left unmatched: 7. Germline CDR1 reads SGHRS; CDR2 reads YFSETQ. CDR3 loop: CASSLAGSGSGETQYF. CDR3 coding DNA: TGCGCCAGCAGCTTGGCTGGTAGCGGGAGTGGAGAGACCCAGTACTTC.

The chain recombines TRBV29-1 with TRBJ2-7; perhaps D is TRBD1 or TRBD2 (5 bases each). Germline values: CDR1 SQVTM, CDR2 ANQGSEA. Deletions cut 6 bases from V and 3 bases from J, with 18 bases between. The CDR3 spans 14 residues. CDR3 residues: CSVRGEGLVYEQYF. The CDR3 DNA follows: TGCAGCGTCAGAGGTGAGGGGTTGGTCTACGAGCAGTACTTC.

Of note for this clonotype: A read error may account for a junction end that differs from germline. The J gene is TRBJ1-2, the V gene TRBV2; D may be TRBD1 (5 bases). CDR1 and CDR2 (germline): SNHLY, FYNNEI. This CDR3 region has 9 residues. CDR3 in amino acids: CASSEPRVF. The CDR3 coding sequence is TGTGCCAGCAGTGAGCCCAGGGTCTTC.

This clonotype turned up a few times. CDR3 DNA sequence: TGTGCCAGCAGCTTGGGGGGCGGGAGGGCCAATGAGCAGTTCTTC. This translates into CASSLGGGRANEQFF. The chain links TRBV7-3 to TRBJ2-1, with 9 bases lining up with TRBD2. The germline CDR1 and CDR2 sequences are SGHTA and FQGTGA. Unmatched junction bases numbered 6, after V lost 3 bases and J lost 6 bases. The CDR3 length is 15 residues.

The chain is built from TRBV10-3 and TRBJ2-7; D is undetermined. With 6 bases removed from V and 1 base from J, the gap between germline ends came to 16 bases. The CDR3 is 15 residues long. Per the germline V gene, CDR1 is ENHRY and CDR2 is SYGVKD. The CDR3 DNA reads TGTGCCATCAGAGGGTCCCCTCTGATTTCCTACGAGCAGTACTTC. Protein: CAIRGSPLISYEQYF.

J is TRBJ2-7 and V is TRBV6-1; either TRBD1 or TRBD2 may fit D (5 bases each). The V gene lost 11 bases and the J gene lost 0 bases, with 17 bases spanning the gap. CDR1 and CDR2 from the germline V gene are MNHNS and SASEGT. The CDR3 runs to 14 residues. The DNA for the CDR3 is TGTGCCTCTACTCGGAGGCAGGGCTCCTACGAGCAGTACTTC. Translated: CASTRRQGSYEQYF.